This record concerns one TCR beta chain sequence. The antigen is undetermined. The source of the sample is a study of T cells expressing NK-cell markers. Across the study: According to the study, TCR beta repertoires originated from sorted CD3+CD56+NKG2C+, CD3+CD56+NKG2C- and CD3+CD56-NKG2C+ T cells.

Germline V lookup: CDR1 MGHRA, CDR2 YSYEKL. The CDR3 loop spans 22 amino acids. Whole-study results and caveats: NKG2C+ dominant clonotype frequencies in six or seven donors were roughly 1.0-7.5% of CD8+ T cells. Also leading the CD3+CD56-NKG2C+ fraction in a few donors were these clonotypes. The study did not resolve the HCMV specificity of expanded NKG2C+ T cell clones.

Using the 5' RACE reads, TCRdb records one entry per CDR3 protein without DNA. In total, the table holds over 150,000 distinct CDR3 sequences. The source is a woman aged 45-59 years in good health. The J gene is TRBJ2-2, the V gene TRBV4-1; TCRdb's D call, TRBD2, is unchecked because there is no DNA. The sample consisted of blood T cells: a sorted CD56 or NKG2C T cell subset, CD4+ or CD8+ T cells, or bulk PBMC T cells (not recorded which). The CDR3 loop is CASSQKILRGLAGDRRTGELFF.